This paragraph covers one T cell receptor beta chain sequence. Its specificity is not known. Different DNA sequences within this sample yield the same CDR3. The CDR3 has 14 amino acids. Germline CDR1 reads MDHEN; CDR2 reads SYDVKM. With V trimmed by 5 bases and J by 1 base, 4 bases remained unmatched. The data originate from a study of shared clonotypes between healthy human individuals. Study-wide findings and caveats: In general, naive subsets displayed greater estimated richness than memory subsets did. The sharing of approximately 4.6% of naive CD4 clonotypes was seen across a few donors. Unshared clonotypes carried lower generation probabilities than those common to all four donors.

Assay: immunoSEQ multiplex PCR; the TCRdb copy retains only in-frame clones and omits some. The table lists 900,000 to 1,200,000 clones, approximately 80% of them singletons. This rearrangement joins TRBV28 to TRBJ1-1; 7 nucleotides agree with TRBD1. Sequencing was carried out using memory CD4+ T cells from PBMCs. Subset denoted: CD45RA-negative fraction. The receptor was isolated from a man aged 18-30 years in good health. Some clones in this sample may be carry-over from other donors' samples. CDR3 sequence reads: CASSVQGGNTEAFF. Here the CDR3 DNA reads TGTGCCAGCAGTGTCCAGGGGGGGAACACTGAAGCTTTCTTT.